This is a list of T cell receptor beta chains from one sample in a study of shared clonotypes between healthy human individuals. The protocol was immunoSEQ multiplex PCR, while the TCRdb copy is restricted to in-frame clones and leaves out a portion. The repertoire consists of approximately 2,000,000 clones, with 85% to 95% occurring once and the leading ten covering 0.3% to 0.4%. Sequencing was performed on naive CD4+ T cells from PBMCs. These receptors all come from a man between 18 and 35 years old in good health. Some clones in this sample may be carry-over from other donors' samples. Both conserved end residues are part of each CDR3. A D gene is named only where the DNA matches it firmly. Not all rows give a size; the values are once, few, many and, for expanded clones, a class.

V	size	J	D	DNA	CDR3
TRBV5-4	-	TRBJ2-7	-	TGTGCCAGCAGCGTAGGGACGGGAGATTACGAGCAGTACTTC	CASSVGTGDYEQYF
TRBV9	-	TRBJ2-4	-	TGTGCCAGCAGCGGAGGACCGGCCCGAAGCAAAAACATTCAGTACTTC	CASSGGPARSKNIQYF
TRBV5-6	-	TRBJ2-2	TRBD1	TGTGCCAGCAGAAGACAGGGGGTCGGCACCGGGGAGCTGTTTTTT	CASRRQGVGTGELFF
TRBV27	-	TRBJ2-7	-	TGTGCCAGCACCGCTCGGGACTCCTACGAGCAGTACTTC	CASTARDSYEQYF
TRBV15	-	TRBJ1-3	TRBD1	TGTGCCACCAGCAGACCGGGACAGGCTTCGAGGAACACCATATATTTT	CATSRPGQASRNTIYF
TRBV18	-	TRBJ2-2	-	TGTGCCAGCTCACCACCGTCTATGTTGGGCACCGGGGAGCTGTTTTTT	CASSPPSMLGTGELFF
TRBV5-1	-	TRBJ2-2	TRBD2	TGCGCCAGCAGCCCTGGGACTACTGGACCCGGGGAGCTGTTTTTT	CASSPGTTGPGELFF
TRBV5-3	once	TRBJ1-3	-	TGTGCCAGAAGCCCACTCGTAGGGTACGATCGCACCATATATTTT	CARSPLVGYDRTIYF
TRBV27	-	TRBJ1-5	TRBD1	TGTGCCAGCAAGAGATTAGGGACAGACAATCAGCCCCAGCATTTT	CASKRLGTDNQPQHF
TRBV7-8	-	TRBJ1-2	-	TGTGCCAGCAGCTCATACAGGGATCTCTATGGCTACACCTTC	CASSSYRDLYGYTF
TRBV5-5	-	TRBJ2-5	-	TGTGCCAGCAGCTTGGCACGGGAGACCCAGTACTTC	CASSLARETQYF
TRBV27	-	TRBJ2-5	-	TGTGCCAGCAGTTTATCCGGCCAAGAGACCCAGTACTTC	CASSLSGQETQYF
TRBV5-1	-	TRBJ2-7	-	TGCGCCAGCAGCCCCGGAGGGTCGGGTACTACCTACGAGCAGTACTTC	CASSPGGSGTTYEQYF
TRBV6-5	-	TRBJ1-2	TRBD1	TGTGCCAGCAGTCCGCGGGGACAGGGGTTCGGCTACACCTTC	CASSPRGQGFGYTF
TRBV29-1	once	TRBJ2-5	-	TGCAGCGTTGGAAGGGGGGACTCGGGAGAGCAGTACTTC	CSVGRGDSGEQYF
TRBV28	-	TRBJ2-7	-	TGTGCCAGCAGCACCCTCCTCCGGAGTTCCTACGAGCAGTACTTC	CASSTLLRSSYEQYF
TRBV4-1	-	TRBJ2-6	-	TGCGCCAGCAGCCAAGAGGGTGGACCCATGGGGGCCAACGTCCTGACTTTC	CASSQEGGPMGANVLTF
TRBV7-3	-	TRBJ2-1	-	TGTGCCAGCAGCTTCGGGAGCTCCTACAATGAGCAGTTCTTC	CASSFGSSYNEQFF
TRBV5-5	-	TRBJ1-2	TRBD1	TGTGCCAGCAGCAGGACCTCCGGGACAGGTTACTATGGCTACACCTTC	CASSRTSGTGYYGYTF
TRBV5-1	-	TRBJ2-1	-	TGCGCCAGCAGCTTCGTAGCGGTTCCCTACAATGAGCAGTTCTTC	CASSFVAVPYNEQFF